These 29 T cell receptor beta chains were all obtained from the same sample, sequenced in a study of T cells after yellow fever vaccination. TCRdb recomputed calls from the 5' RACE reads with MiXCR, one row per CDR3 protein. The sample has approximately 250,000 distinct CDR3 sequences; around 4.9% are singletons. This sample comprised CD4+ T cells sorted from PBMCs, obtained on the day of the yellow fever booster vaccination. The receptors originated from a man aged 18 to 29 who received the YFV17D yellow fever vaccine.

This clonotype was detected a few times. This CDR3 is CASSLGQGTTYEQYF. DNA of the CDR3: TGTGCCAGCAGCCTAGGACAGGGGACTACCTACGAGCAGTACTTC. This chain links TRBV7-9 with TRBJ2-7; 9 nucleotides match TRBD1. The junction had 7 bases not matched to a gene; V was cut back by 5 bases and J by 2 bases. In germline, CDR1 is SEHNR, CDR2 FQNEAQ (reference sequence). The CDR3 spans 15 residues.

CDR3 nucleotide sequence: TGTGCCAGCAGCCCCCAACAGAGCGCCGCGAACACCGGGGAGCTGTTTTTT. It is translated as CASSPQQSAANTGELFF. The genes are TRBV7-2 and TRBJ2-2; D gene ambiguous. The length of the CDR3 is 17 residues. CDR1 and CDR2 (germline): SGHTA, FQGNSA. Between the trimmed V and J ends, which lost 5 bases and 0 bases, there was a span of 16 bases. The entire variable domain, with the rest obtained from reference TRBV7-2 and TRBJ2-2, is as follows: GAGVSQSPSNKVTEKGKDVELRCDPISGHTALYWYRQSLGQGLEFLIYFQGNSAPDKSGLPSDRFSAERTGGSVSTLTIQRTQQEDSAVYLCASSPQQSAANTGELFFGEGSRLTVL.

This clonotype was found a few times. The chain links TRBV2 to TRBJ2-5, with D possibly being TRBD2 (6 bases). With 6 bases removed from V and 4 bases from J, the gap between germline ends came to 9 bases. The CDR3 sequence is 12 residues long. Germline V gene sequence: CDR1 SNHLY, CDR2 FYNNEI. The CDR3 loop is CASRGGAETQYF. CDR3 DNA sequence: TGTGCCAGCAGAGGAGGGGCAGAGACCCAGTACTTC.

V usage is TRBV3-1 and J usage is TRBJ1-6; weak D call: TRBD1 (6 bases). The CDR3 length is 16 residues. Trimming cost V 3 bases and J 0 bases, with 9 bases left between them. In germline, CDR1 is LGHDT, CDR2 YNNKEL (reference sequence). The CDR3 DNA follows: TGTGCCAGCAGCCAGGGACATTACTCCTATAATTCACCCCTCCACTTT. It codes for CASSQGHYSYNSPLHF.

This sequence joins TRBV7-3 and TRBJ2-5; 13 bases map to TRBD2. V was pared by 5 bases and J by 3 bases, with 6 bases of the junction left unmatched. The CDR3 consists of 16 residues. CDR1 is SGHTA and CDR2 is FQGTGA in the germline V gene. The CDR3 here is CASSPGGTSGEETQYF. CDR3 coding DNA: TGTGCCAGCAGCCCCGGGGGGACTAGCGGGGAAGAGACCCAGTACTTC.

This clonotype showed up just a few times. The chain carries TRBV6-2 or TRBV6-3 and TRBJ2-6; the D gene is possibly TRBD1 (5 bases). The germline V and J ends were trimmed by 6 bases and 4 bases, with 7 bases remaining between them. This CDR3 is 13 amino acids long. Germline-derived CDR1 and CDR2 are MNHEY and SVGEGT. The CDR3 reads CASRGQGANVLTF. The DNA of the CDR3 is TGTGCCAGCAGGGGGCAGGGGGCCAACGTCCTGACTTTC.

The chain carries TRBV6-5 and TRBJ2-2, with TRBD1 matching 12 bases. CDR3 length equals 15 residues. The V gene end was trimmed by 4 bases and the J gene end by 6 bases; junction bases not matched to a gene: 3. In germline, CDR1 is MNHEY, CDR2 SVGAGI. The CDR3 sequence is CASSLRDRGPGELFF. For the CDR3, the DNA is TGTGCCAGCAGTTTAAGGGACAGGGGGCCCGGGGAGCTGTTTTTT.

The sample holds many counts of this clonotype. V gene TRBV28 combines with J gene TRBJ2-1; perhaps TRBD2 as D (5 bases). V lost 1 base and J 4 bases, leaving 8 bases between the germline ends. This CDR3 contains 14 residues. Germline V gives CDR1 MDHEN, CDR2 SYDVKM. Here the CDR3 reads CASSLSGSYNEQFF. The CDR3 nucleotides are TGTGCCAGCAGTTTATCTGGGAGTTACAATGAGCAGTTCTTC.

V is TRBV29-1 and J is TRBJ1-3; D might be TRBD1 (6 bases). From germline, CDR1 is SQVTM and CDR2 ANQGSEA. The CDR3 sequence is 14 residues long. With 2 bases removed from V and 0 bases from J, the gap between germline ends came to 8 bases. The CDR3 sequence is CSVENRDSGNTIYF. The CDR3 nucleotides read TGCAGCGTTGAAAACAGGGACTCTGGAAACACCATATATTTT. The variable domain in full, completed from reference TRBV29-1 and TRBJ1-3, reads SAVISQKPSRDICQRGTSLTIQCQVDSQVTMMFWYRQQPGQSLTLIATANQGSEATYESGFVIDKFPISRPNLTFSTLTVSNMSPEDSSIYLCSVENRDSGNTIYFGEGSWLTVV.

The rearrangement links TRBV20-1 to TRBJ2-5; unclear D gene. The CDR3 sequence is 13 residues long. The V gene lost 5 bases and the J gene lost 5 bases, with 15 bases spanning the gap. Germline V CDR1 and CDR2: DFQATT, SNEGSKA (reference sequence). The CDR3 DNA sequence: TGCAGTGCTCCGGACCGGATGGGGGAGACCCAGTACTTC. Encoded protein: CSAPDRMGETQYF.

The V and J genes are TRBV20-1 and TRBJ1-1, with D maybe TRBD1 (5 bases). The CDR3 sequence is 15 residues long. The V gene lost 6 bases and the J gene lost 2 bases, with 19 bases spanning the gap. Germline assignment: CDR1 DFQATT and CDR2 SNEGSKA (reference sequence). Here the CDR3 reads CSALKPLRVNTEAFF. CDR3 coding DNA: TGCAGTGCACTAAAACCACTCAGGGTCAACACTGAAGCTTTCTTT.

This chain joins TRBV18 and TRBJ1-1; D unclear. This CDR3 contains 14 residues. Trimming shortened V by 2 bases and J by 1 base, and 8 bases separated the two germline ends. The germline V gene has CDR1 KGHSH and CDR2 LQKENI. CDR3 loop: CASSPTIPNTEAFF. The CDR3 nucleotides read TGTGCCAGCTCACCAACTATCCCGAACACTGAAGCTTTCTTT.

V usage is TRBV12-3 or TRBV12-4 and J usage is TRBJ2-3, with no clear D. V was trimmed by 6 bases and J by 0 bases, leaving 10 bases between them. The CDR3 length is 14 residues. CDR3 sequence: CASRDGSSTDTQYF. The CDR3 DNA follows: TGTGCCAGCAGGGACGGATCTAGCACAGATACGCAGTATTTT.

This clonotype was counted many times. The rearrangement joins TRBV29-1 to TRBJ2-3; 12 nucleotides line up with TRBD2. V was pared by 6 bases and J by 3 bases, with 4 bases of the junction left unmatched. Germline CDR1 SQVTM, CDR2 ANQGSEA. This CDR3 is 14 amino acids long. The CDR3 DNA is TGCAGCGTCCGACTAGCGGGGGAGACAGATACGCAGTATTTT. This codes for CSVRLAGETDTQYF.

This chain uses TRBV5-1 with TRBJ1-4; D perhaps matches TRBD1 (6 bases). In germline, CDR1 is SGHRS, CDR2 YFSETQ. Trimming cost V 4 bases and J 0 bases, with 16 bases left between them. This CDR3 region has 17 residues. CDR3 bases: TGCGCCAGCAGCCGTATGACAGGAGATGCAACTAATGAAAAACTGTTTTTT. Translation gives CASSRMTGDATNEKLFF.

This clonotype was observed at least ten times. The CDR3 is CASGRDRQETQYF. CDR3 DNA: TGTGCCAGCGGTAGGGACAGACAAGAGACCCAGTACTTC. The chain couples TRBV7-2 to TRBJ2-5, with 7 positions matching TRBD1. The length of the CDR3 is 13 residues. Germline CDR1 and CDR2: SGHTA and FQGNSA. The V gene end was trimmed by 8 bases and the J gene end by 2 bases; junction bases not matched to a gene: 5.

This sequence joins TRBV7-3 and TRBJ1-1; D possibly corresponds to TRBD1 (6 bases). Trimming pared 3 bases from V and 2 bases from J, leaving 10 bases between. Germline V gene lookup returns CDR1 SGHTA and CDR2 FQGTGA. The CDR3 length is 14 residues. CDR3 protein: CASSLGHANTEAFF. As DNA, the CDR3 is TGTGCCAGCAGCTTGGGACATGCTAACACTGAAGCTTTCTTT.

The chain joins TRBV6-1 to TRBJ1-1; D unresolved. CDR1 MNHNS and CDR2 SASEGT come from the germline V gene. The CDR3 has 13 amino acids. Trimming took 4 bases from V and 0 from J, leaving 6 bases between them. This CDR3 is CASSASVNTEAFF. CDR3 DNA sequence: TGTGCCAGCAGTGCGTCGGTGAACACTGAAGCTTTCTTT.

This clonotype was picked up a small number of times. The V call is TRBV5-4, the J call TRBJ1-2; D not certain. V dropped 2 bases and J dropped 2 bases, with 7 bases sitting between them. The germline CDR1 and CDR2 sequences are SGHNT and YYREEE (reference sequence). The CDR3 is 13 residues long. The CDR3 here is CASSLHGNYGYTF. The CDR3 bases are TGTGCCAGCAGCTTACACGGAAACTATGGCTACACCTTC.

The V call is TRBV3-1, the J call TRBJ2-7; D may correspond to TRBD1 or TRBD2 (5 bases each). V was pared by 5 bases and J by 2 bases, with 16 bases between. Germline assignment: CDR1 LGHDT and CDR2 YNNKEL (reference sequence). The CDR3 runs 15 residues. For the CDR3, the DNA is TGTGCCAGCAGCTACGAGGGGATACCAACCTACGAGCAGTACTTC. Protein: CASSYEGIPTYEQYF.

This clonotype was found a few times. The chain joins TRBV3-1 to TRBJ1-1; D call uncertain. Trimming removed 4 bases at V and 3 bases at J, with 9 bases between. The CDR3 loop spans 13 amino acids. Germline V gene lookup returns CDR1 LGHDT and CDR2 YNNKEL (reference sequence). The chain's CDR3 is CASSRGVYTEAFF. The CDR3 bases are TGTGCCAGCAGCCGAGGCGTGTACACTGAAGCTTTCTTT.

V usage is TRBV4-1 and J usage is TRBJ2-1; D perhaps matches TRBD1 (5 bases). The CDR3 has 15 amino acids. Germline V CDR1 and CDR2: MGHRA, YSYEKL. The V end was cut by 2 bases, the J end by 5 bases, with 13 bases between. In DNA form, the CDR3 reads TGCGCCAGCAGCCAACCTCTGACAGTGAACAATGAGCAGTTCTTC. Its translation: CASSQPLTVNNEQFF.

This clonotype was seen ten or more times. V is TRBV4-2 and J is TRBJ1-5; TRBD1 matches 8 bases. Germline V gene lookup returns CDR1 LGHNA and CDR2 YNFKEQ. V was clipped by 1 base and J by 2 bases; unmatched bases: 4. The CDR3 loop spans 16 amino acids. The CDR3 DNA is TGTGCCAGCAGCCAAGGGGCACAGGGGGGCAATCAGCCCCAGCATTTT. This translates into CASSQGAQGGNQPQHF.

The rearrangement uses TRBV7-2 and TRBJ2-2; D ambiguous. The V end lost 11 bases, the J end lost 7 bases, and 20 bases lay between the germline ends. Per germline, CDR1 SGHTA and CDR2 FQGNSA. The CDR3 loop spans 14 amino acids. Written as DNA, the CDR3 is TGTGCCTGCACCAGGACGGAACACGGCGGGGAGCTGTTTTTT. Its translation: CACTRTEHGGELFF.

The chain recombines TRBV7-9 with TRBJ1-1, with a weak D call TRBD1 (5 bases). The germline CDR1 and CDR2 sequences are SEHNR and FQNEAQ (reference sequence). The CDR3 is 17 residues long. With 6 bases removed from V and 0 bases from J, the gap between germline ends came to 20 bases. Here the CDR3 DNA reads TGTGCCAGCAGTGGAGAGGTCGGGACCTTGATGAACACTGAAGCTTTCTTT. Residues: CASSGEVGTLMNTEAFF.

CDR3 sequence reads: CASSPGTENTEAFF. As DNA, the CDR3 is TGCGCCAGCAGCCCGGGGACGGAGAACACTGAAGCTTTCTTT. The chain joins TRBV5-1 to TRBJ1-1, with D maybe TRBD1 (5 bases). Per germline, CDR1 SGHRS and CDR2 YFSETQ. V lost 4 bases and J lost 1, with 11 bases in between. This CDR3 is 14 amino acids long.

This clonotype was observed at least ten times. V usage is TRBV2 and J usage is TRBJ2-3, with TRBD2 matching over 7 bases. Losses at the gene ends were 5 bases for V and 3 bases for J; bases not matched to a gene: 5. The germline V gene encodes CDR1 SNHLY and CDR2 FYNNEI. This CDR3 comprises 14 residues. The CDR3 protein is CASSWRTRTDTQYF. The CDR3 region has the DNA TGTGCCAGCAGTTGGCGGACTAGAACAGATACGCAGTATTTT.

The genes are TRBV6-5 and TRBJ2-3; the D gene is possibly TRBD2 (5 bases). The V gene's germline CDR1 is MNHEY and CDR2 SVGAGI. The V end was cut by 4 bases, the J end by 7 bases, with 15 bases between. This CDR3 contains 14 residues. CDR3 DNA: TGTGCCAGCAGTTCTGGACTCCCATCCCATACGCAGTATTTT. This translates into CASSSGLPSHTQYF.

The V gene is TRBV2, the J gene TRBJ2-1; 7 nucleotides match TRBD1. In germline, CDR1 is SNHLY, CDR2 FYNNEI. The CDR3 is 11 amino acids. With V trimmed by 5 bases and J by 12 bases, 4 bases remained unmatched. CDR3 coding DNA: TGTGCCAGCAGTCAGGGGGAGCGGCAGTTCTTC. This gives the protein CASSQGERQFF.